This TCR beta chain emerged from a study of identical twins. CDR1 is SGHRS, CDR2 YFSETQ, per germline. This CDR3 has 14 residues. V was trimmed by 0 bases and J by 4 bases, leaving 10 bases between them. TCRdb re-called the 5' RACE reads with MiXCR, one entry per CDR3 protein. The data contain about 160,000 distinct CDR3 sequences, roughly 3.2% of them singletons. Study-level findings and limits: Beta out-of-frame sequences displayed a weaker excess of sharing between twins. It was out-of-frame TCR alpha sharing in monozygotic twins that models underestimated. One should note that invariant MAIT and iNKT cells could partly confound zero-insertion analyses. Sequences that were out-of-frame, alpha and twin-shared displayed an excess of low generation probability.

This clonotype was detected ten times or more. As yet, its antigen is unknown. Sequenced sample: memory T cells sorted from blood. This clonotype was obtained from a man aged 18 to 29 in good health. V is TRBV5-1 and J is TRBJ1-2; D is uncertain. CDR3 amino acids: CASSLAQSIYGYTF. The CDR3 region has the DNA TGCGCCAGCAGCTTGGCCCAATCTATCTATGGCTACACCTTC.